These 9 T cell receptor beta chains share one sample of origin, sequenced in a study of cytomegalovirus exposure and HLA in healthy donors. PCR used 60 Vbeta primers and 13 Jbeta primers. Sequenced by immunoSEQ multiplex PCR; TCRdb stores in-frame clones only, minus some. This repertoire shows some 65,000 clones, around 73% found once; its top ten account for about 2.9%. The sample was PBMCs. The receptors shown here come from a girl between 5 and 17 years old in good health and CMV-seropositive.

The CDR3: CASSLTTGHLNTEAFF. In DNA form, the CDR3 reads TGTGCCAGCAGCTTGACGACAGGGCACCTAAACACTGAAGCTTTCTTT. V gene TRBV5-8 combines with J gene TRBJ1-1; the match to TRBD1 covers 7 bases. The J segment lost 2 bases and the V segment lost 1 base, leaving 8 bases of the junction unmatched. Looked up from germline, CDR1 is SGHTS and CDR2 is YDEGEE. The CDR3 loop spans 16 amino acids.

This chain joins TRBV7-9 and TRBJ2-5; D is ambiguous. The V gene lost 8 bases and the J gene lost 2 bases, with 6 bases spanning the gap. The CDR3 is 11 amino acids. Germline V gene data show CDR1 as SEHNR and CDR2 as FQNEAQ (reference sequence). The CDR3 region has the DNA TGTGCCAGCGTCCAGCAAGAGACCCAGTACTTC. This encodes CASVQQETQYF. The full variable domain, its missing parts supplied by reference TRBV7-9 and TRBJ2-5, is DTGVSQNPRHKITKRGQNVTFRCDPISEHNRLYWYRQTLGQGPEFLTYFQNEAQLEKSRLLSDRFSAERPKGSFSTLEIQRTEQGDSAMYLCASVQQETQYFGPGTRLLVL.

The chain employs TRBV30 and TRBJ2-7; the D gene is possibly TRBD1 (5 bases). This CDR3 is built from 12 residues. Trimming removed 5 bases from V and 0 bases from J, with 8 bases in between. Germline V CDR1 and CDR2: GTSNPN, SVGIG (reference sequence). Written as DNA, the CDR3 is TGTGCCTGGGGGGCCTACTCCTACGAGCAGTACTTC. This sequence encodes CAWGAYSYEQYF.

The chain couples TRBV5-1 to TRBJ1-6, with 11 bases aligning to TRBD1. The CDR3 is 16 amino acids. V gave up 4 bases and J gave up 4 bases; unmatched junction bases: 4. Germline CDR1 reads SGHRS; CDR2 reads YFSETQ. The CDR3 DNA follows: TGCGCCAGCAGCCGGGACAGGGGGGCTTATAATTCACCCCTCCACTTT. It codes for CASSRDRGAYNSPLHF.

This chain connects TRBV4-1 to TRBJ1-5; D possibly corresponds to TRBD1 (6 bases). The CDR3 has 14 amino acids. Trimming cost V 3 bases and J 2 bases, with 8 bases left between them. In germline, CDR1 is MGHRA, CDR2 YSYEKL. CDR3 in amino acids: CASSQTGGNQPQHF. The CDR3 region has the DNA TGCGCCAGCAGCCAGACAGGTGGCAATCAGCCCCAGCATTTT.

The chain has TRBV7-2 and TRBJ2-1; 8 positions agree with TRBD2. With 7 bases clipped from V and 5 bases from J, the junction kept 7 bases outside the gene matches. There are 14 residues in the CDR3. CDR1 and CDR2 (germline): SGHTA, FQGNSA. The CDR3: CASKAGGTNNEQFF. Here the CDR3 DNA reads TGTGCCAGCAAGGCGGGGGGCACAAACAATGAGCAGTTCTTC.

The gene calls are TRBV16 and TRBJ1-5, with a tentative D call TRBD1 (5 bases). V shed 0 bases and J shed 6 bases, with 12 bases lying between them. CDR1 KGHSY and CDR2 FQNENV come from the germline V gene. The CDR3 loop spans 15 amino acids. CDR3 protein: CASSQSFGGGQPQHF. In nucleotides, the CDR3 is TGTGCCAGCAGCCAATCTTTTGGGGGAGGTCAGCCCCAGCATTTT.

This clone occurred a few times. The chain employs TRBV5-8 and TRBJ2-3; a weak D match, TRBD2 (5 bases). Germline CDR1 and CDR2: SGHTS and YDEGEE. V dropped 2 bases and J dropped 3 bases, with 10 bases sitting between them. The CDR3 length is 14 residues. As DNA, the CDR3 is TGTGCCAGCAGCTTAGAGAGAGGGACAGATACGCAGTATTTT. Its protein is CASSLERGTDTQYF.

The V call is TRBV4-3, the J call TRBJ1-2; D not resolved. V was pared by 0 bases and J by 6 bases, with 11 bases between. The CDR3 contains 14 residues. Germline CDR1 is LGHNA and CDR2 is YSLEER. The CDR3 is CASSQDLGYDGYTF. The CDR3, as DNA: TGCGCCAGCAGCCAAGATCTCGGGTACGATGGCTACACCTTC.